The 25 T cell receptor beta chains in this list originate from one sample, sequenced in a study of T cell changes during pregnancy in multiple sclerosis. The assay was immunoSEQ multiplex PCR, and TCRdb's table has in-frame clones only and misses some. The table lists 85,000 to 100,000 clones, 75% to 95% of them singletons. The sequencing here drew on peripheral blood, taken before pregnancy. The receptors come from a female donor with multiple sclerosis, enrolled in a pregnancy study.

The V and J genes are TRBV9 and TRBJ1-1, with unresolved D. The CDR3 runs to 15 residues. Trimming removed 0 bases at V and 7 bases at J, with 16 bases between. Germline V gives CDR1 SGDLS, CDR2 YYNGEE. CDR3 in DNA: TGTGCCAGCAGCGTAGCTGATGGAGGGCGGGGTGAAGCTTTCTTT. Amino acids: CASSVADGGRGEAFF.

This clone was observed many times. This chain connects TRBV11-2 to TRBJ2-7, with 15 bases lining up with TRBD2. The length of the CDR3 is 17 residues. After removal of 4 bases from V and 3 bases from J, the junction contained 7 bases not matched to a gene. CDR1 and CDR2 (germline): SGHAT, FQNNGV. The CDR3 DNA reads as TGTGCCAGCAGCTACAAAGGGACTAGCGGGAGGTTCTACGAGCAGTACTTC. It translates to CASSYKGTSGRFYEQYF.

The chain couples TRBV6-5 to TRBJ2-7; TRBD1 matches at 12 bases. There are 15 residues in the CDR3. With V trimmed by 2 bases and J by 3 bases, 2 bases remained unmatched. Germline V lookup: CDR1 MNHEY, CDR2 SVGAGI. The CDR3 DNA is TGTGCCAGCAGTTACGGGACAGGGGGCGGCTACGAGCAGTACTTC. Protein product: CASSYGTGGGYEQYF.

In its sample, this clone was seen a few times. The DNA of the CDR3 is TGTGCCAGTAGTTGGACAGGGAAGTACGAGCAGTACTTC. It codes for CASSWTGKYEQYF. The chain combines TRBV19 with TRBJ2-7; 8 positions agree with TRBD1. Germline V gives CDR1 LNHDA, CDR2 SQIVND (reference sequence). The CDR3 contains 13 residues. V lost 5 bases and J lost 4; bases outside the gene matches: 4.

The chain combines TRBV7-2 with TRBJ2-2; TRBD2 aligns across 7 bases. This CDR3 is built from 19 residues. J lost 1 base, V lost 5 bases, and 16 bases had no gene match. Germline V gene lookup returns CDR1 SGHTA and CDR2 FQGNSA. The CDR3 is CASSPRGGLVYLNTGELFF. The CDR3 DNA follows: TGTGCCAGCAGCCCTAGGGGAGGGTTGGTTTATTTGAACACCGGGGAGCTGTTTTTT.

This clone came up once. This chain links TRBV18 with TRBJ1-2; TRBD1 matches at 11 bases. Germline CDR1 and CDR2: KGHSH and LQKENI. V trimming: 4 bases; J trimming: 7 bases; junction bases outside the gene matches: 5. The CDR3 covers 14 residues. The CDR3 protein is CASSLGQGESGYTF. In nucleotides, the CDR3 is TGTGCCAGCTCACTGGGACAGGGGGAATCTGGCTACACCTTC.

This clone was found a few times. V is TRBV30 and J is TRBJ1-4; D is undetermined. CDR1 and CDR2 from the germline V gene are GTSNPN and SVGIG (reference sequence). Trimming took 4 bases from V and 8 from J, leaving 23 bases between them. The CDR3 loop spans 16 amino acids. CDR3 sequence reads: CAWTDPRRPPEEKLFF. DNA for the CDR3: TGTGCCTGGACTGATCCCCGGAGACCCCCGGAGGAAAAACTGTTTTTT.

This clone is a singleton in its sample. The chain is built from TRBV10-3 and TRBJ1-2; D is uncertain. The CDR3 is 12 amino acids. Germline values: CDR1 ENHRY, CDR2 SYGVKD. With 2 bases removed from V and 7 bases from J, the gap between germline ends came to 8 bases. The CDR3 nucleotides read TGTGCCATCAGTGAGAGAGGGATTGGCTACACCTTC. It translates to CAISERGIGYTF.

This clone was seen a single time. The chain combines TRBV28 with TRBJ2-2, with 8 bases that match TRBD2. This CDR3 has 17 amino acids. Trimming at V came to 2 bases and at J to 0 bases, leaving 5 bases not matched to a gene. Looked up from germline, CDR1 is MDHEN and CDR2 is SYDVKM. The chain's CDR3 is CASSLGTGLANTGELFF. CDR3 in DNA: TGTGCCAGCAGTTTAGGAACGGGACTAGCGAACACCGGGGAGCTGTTTTTT.

The J gene is TRBJ2-3, the V gene TRBV15, with 9 bases fitting TRBD2. This CDR3 is 20 amino acids long. V lost 1 base, J lost 7 bases, and 21 bases stayed unmatched. CDR1 is LNHNV, CDR2 YYDKDF, per germline (reference sequence). CDR3 nucleotides: TGTGCCACCAGCAGAGGACTAGATCTTAGCGGGGGACAGATTCCGAATACGCAGTATTTT. Protein product: CATSRGLDLSGGQIPNTQYF.

The rearrangement joins TRBV7-3 to TRBJ2-6, with D perhaps TRBD1 (6 bases). CDR1 and CDR2 (germline): SGHTA, FQGTGA. Deletions cut 8 bases from V and 0 bases from J, with 17 bases between. The CDR3 has 17 amino acids. The CDR3 loop reads CASGRDTRGSGANVLTF. The CDR3 DNA reads TGTGCCAGCGGACGGGACACTCGGGGCTCTGGGGCCAACGTCCTGACTTTC.

This sequence joins TRBV7-2 and TRBJ2-2; D gene uncertain. V shed 5 bases and J shed 7 bases, with 8 bases lying between them. CDR3 length: 12 amino acids. Per germline, CDR1 SGHTA and CDR2 FQGNSA. The CDR3 sequence: CASSLRIGELFF. Written as DNA, the CDR3 is TGTGCCAGCAGCCTACGTATCGGGGAGCTGTTTTTT.

The rearrangement uses TRBV11-2 and TRBJ2-7; the match to TRBD1 covers 8 bases. Trimming took 1 base from V and 6 from J; bases not matched to a gene: 8. The germline gives CDR1 SGHAT, CDR2 FQNNGV. There are 15 residues in the CDR3. The CDR3 loop reads CASSLVAGQGREQYF. The CDR3 DNA reads as TGTGCCAGCAGCTTAGTTGCTGGACAGGGTCGCGAGCAGTACTTC.

The rearrangement uses TRBV10-3 and TRBJ2-3; TRBD2 matches at 11 bases. The J segment lost 2 bases and the V segment lost 4 bases, leaving 5 bases of the junction unmatched. Germline V gene sequence: CDR1 ENHRY, CDR2 SYGVKD. CDR3 length: 16 residues. The CDR3 loop reads CAISGKGLAATDTQYF. The CDR3 DNA is TGTGCCATCAGTGGGAAGGGACTAGCGGCCACAGATACGCAGTATTTT.

The chain links TRBV6-5 to TRBJ2-3, with 10 nucleotides matching TRBD2. Trimming at V came to 6 bases and at J to 7 bases, leaving 7 bases not matched to a gene. Germline-derived CDR1 and CDR2 are MNHEY and SVGAGI. This CDR3 comprises 14 residues. The CDR3 DNA reads as TGTGCCAGCAGCCCGGGACTAGCGACTTATACGCAGTATTTT. It codes for CASSPGLATYTQYF.

The chain has TRBV9 and TRBJ2-6; D may be TRBD2 (5 bases). The germline gives CDR1 SGDLS, CDR2 YYNGEE. The CDR3 has 17 amino acids. V was clipped by 0 bases and J by 2 bases, with 12 bases between them. The CDR3 protein is CASSVATRAAGANVLTF. CDR3 bases: TGTGCCAGCAGCGTAGCTACGAGGGCTGCTGGGGCCAACGTCCTGACTTTC.

The CDR3 spells CASSLGGGQETQYF. The CDR3 DNA reads TGTGCCAGCAGCTTAGGCGGGGGGCAGGAGACCCAGTACTTC. The gene calls are TRBV11-3 and TRBJ2-5, with 8 nucleotides matching TRBD2. The CDR3 spans 14 residues. The germline V gene has CDR1 SGHNT and CDR2 YENEEA. J gave up 5 bases and V 1 base, and 3 bases lay outside the gene matches.

This chain uses TRBV27 with TRBJ2-5, with no clear D. Germline V gene sequence: CDR1 MNHEY, CDR2 SMNVEV (reference sequence). Trimming shortened V by 5 bases and J by 5 bases, and 12 bases separated the two germline ends. CDR3 length: 13 amino acids. This chain's CDR3 is CASSPLSLETQYF. DNA of the CDR3: TGTGCCAGCAGTCCACTATCTTTGGAGACCCAGTACTTC.

The chain is built from TRBV7-2 and TRBJ2-1, with D maybe TRBD1 (5 bases). V was trimmed by 5 bases and J by 6 bases, leaving 14 bases between them. Germline V gives CDR1 SGHTA, CDR2 FQGNSA. This CDR3 is built from 14 residues. CDR3 sequence (DNA): TGTGCCAGCAGCAGGGGTGTGGGTTCCAATGAGCAGTTCTTC. Residues: CASSRGVGSNEQFF.

The gene calls are TRBV5-4 and TRBJ2-1, with TRBD2 matching 13 bases. Trimming cost V 0 bases and J 7 bases; bases outside gene matches: 4. This CDR3 comprises 16 residues. In germline, CDR1 is SGHNT, CDR2 YYREEE (reference sequence). The CDR3 DNA sequence: TGTGCCAGCAGCTTGGGGACTAGCGGGAGAGCGAATGAGCAGTTCTTC. Translated: CASSLGTSGRANEQFF. The full variable domain, with the rest looked up from reference TRBV5-4 and TRBJ2-1, is ETGVTQSPTHLIKTRGQQVTLRCSSQSGHNTVSWYQQALGQGPQFIFQYYREEENGRGNFPPRFSGLQFPNYSSELNVNALELDDSALYLCASSLGTSGRANEQFFGPGTRLTVL.

For the CDR3, the DNA is TGTGCCAGCAGTTTGGGTGGGCCCCTATACGAGCAGTACTTC. Encoded protein: CASSLGGPLYEQYF. The chain links TRBV28 to TRBJ2-7; D is ambiguous. The CDR3 runs 14 residues. The germline V gene encodes CDR1 MDHEN and CDR2 SYDVKM. Trimming took 3 bases from V and 4 from J, leaving 13 bases between them.

V and J are TRBV9 and TRBJ1-6; 8 positions agree with TRBD1. V trimming: 0 bases; J trimming: 10 bases; junction bases outside the gene matches: 15. The CDR3 runs to 18 residues. Germline assignment: CDR1 SGDLS and CDR2 YYNGEE. Here the CDR3 reads CASSVALNGQGIGSPLHF. The CDR3 bases are TGTGCCAGCAGCGTAGCTTTGAATGGACAGGGAATAGGGTCACCCCTCCACTTT.

V gene TRBV7-2 combines with J gene TRBJ1-6, with D tentatively TRBD1 (5 bases). With 5 bases removed from V and 6 bases from J, the gap between germline ends came to 8 bases. The CDR3 spans 13 residues. From germline, CDR1 is SGHTA and CDR2 FQGNSA. The CDR3 reads CASSMGGNSPLHF. As DNA, the CDR3 is TGTGCCAGCAGCATGGGGGGTAATTCACCCCTCCACTTT.

This clone has more than one count but fewer than ten. The chain couples TRBV11-3 to TRBJ1-1, with unresolved D. Trimming removed 4 bases from V and 1 base from J, with 4 bases in between. The CDR3 contains 12 residues. The germline V gene has CDR1 SGHNT and CDR2 YENEEA. CDR3: CASSSGNTEAFF. In DNA, the CDR3 is TGTGCCAGCAGCTCAGGGAACACTGAAGCTTTCTTT. Together with reference TRBV11-3 and TRBJ1-1, the CDR3 gives the full variable domain: EAGVVQSPRYKIIEKKQPVAFWCNPISGHNTLYWYLQNLGQGPELLIRYENEEAVDDSQLPKDRFSAERLKGVDSTLKIQPAELGDSAVYLCASSSGNTEAFFGQGTRLTVV.

The rearrangement uses TRBV2 and TRBJ2-7, with TRBD1 as a possible D gene (5 bases). From germline, CDR1 is SNHLY and CDR2 FYNNEI. Trimming stripped 6 bases from V and 4 bases from J, with 10 bases between. The CDR3 spans 12 residues. Written as DNA, the CDR3 is TGTGCCAGCAGGAGACGGACATACGAGCAGTACTTC. Translation: CASRRRTYEQYF.